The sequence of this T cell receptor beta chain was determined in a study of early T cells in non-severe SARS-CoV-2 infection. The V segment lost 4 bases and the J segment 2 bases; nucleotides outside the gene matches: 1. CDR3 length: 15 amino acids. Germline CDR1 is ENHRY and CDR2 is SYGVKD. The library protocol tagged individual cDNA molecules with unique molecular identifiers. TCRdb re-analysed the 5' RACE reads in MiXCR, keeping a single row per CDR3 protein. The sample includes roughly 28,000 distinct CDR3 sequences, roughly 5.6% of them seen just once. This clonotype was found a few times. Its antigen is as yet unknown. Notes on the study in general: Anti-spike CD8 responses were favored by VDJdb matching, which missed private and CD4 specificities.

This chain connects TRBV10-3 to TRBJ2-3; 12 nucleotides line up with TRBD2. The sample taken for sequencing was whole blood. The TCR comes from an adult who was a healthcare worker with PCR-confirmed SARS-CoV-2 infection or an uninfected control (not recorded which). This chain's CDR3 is CAISGTSGDTDTQYF. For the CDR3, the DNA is TGTGCCATCAGTGGGACTAGCGGGGACACAGATACGCAGTATTTT.